A single sample is the source of the 20 T cell receptor beta chains below, sequenced in a study of blood T cell repertoires in COVID-19. Measured with immunoSEQ multiplex PCR; TCRdb has only the in-frame clones, and not every one. The sample lists about 250,000 clones, 80% to 90% occurring once. Material for sequencing was PBMCs or T cells enriched from blood (not recorded which). Receptor source: a woman in her twenties or thirties who had recovered from COVID-19.

This chain uses TRBV6-2 or TRBV6-3 with TRBJ1-5; 8 nucleotides match TRBD1. CDR1 MNHEY and CDR2 SVGEGT come from the germline V gene. The V segment lost 0 bases and the J segment 5 bases; nucleotides outside the gene matches: 15. The CDR3 length is 19 residues. The CDR3 nucleotides are TGTGCCAGCAGTTACTCGATTGTAGCCCGGACAGGGATCCATCAGCCCCAGCATTTT. Translation gives CASSYSIVARTGIHQPQHF.

The chain links TRBV5-8 to TRBJ1-1; TRBD1 is a possible D gene (5 bases). In germline, CDR1 is SGHTS, CDR2 YDEGEE. The CDR3 is made up of 16 amino acids. Trimming took 4 bases from V and 5 from J, leaving 21 bases between them. The CDR3 DNA reads TGTGCCAGCAGCAAGCTCCGGGACTCCATGGATACTGAAGCTTTCTTT. This translates into CASSKLRDSMDTEAFF.

The chain carries TRBV9 and TRBJ1-1; the match to TRBD1 covers 8 bases. Germline loops: CDR1 SGDLS, CDR2 YYNGEE. The CDR3 has 16 amino acids. Losses at the gene ends were 2 bases for V and 8 bases for J; bases not matched to a gene: 14. In DNA, the CDR3 is TGTGCCAGCAGCGTGCGATCGGGACAGGAATTGGAGGAAGCTTTCTTT. Its translation is CASSVRSGQELEEAFF.

As DNA, the CDR3 is TGTGCCAGCAGCCGTACCTGGGCAGAGACCAACTATGGCTACACCTTC. Translated, it gives CASSRTWAETNYGYTF. The rearrangement joins TRBV7-8 to TRBJ1-2; D remains unclear. Germline V gene lookup returns CDR1 SGHVS and CDR2 FQNEAQ. This CDR3 is built from 16 residues. V was trimmed by 5 bases and J by 2 bases, leaving 18 bases between them.

The CDR3 DNA follows: TGTGCCAGCAGCTCCCACAGGGGAAGGGGCTACACCTTC. Amino acids: CASSSHRGRGYTF. The V and J genes are TRBV28 and TRBJ1-2; 7 nucleotides agree with TRBD1. The CDR3 sequence is 13 residues long. Germline loops: CDR1 MDHEN, CDR2 SYDVKM. V lost 6 bases, J lost 8 bases, and 9 bases stayed unmatched.

The J gene is TRBJ1-3, the V gene TRBV3-1 (or the pseudogene TRBV3-2); D perhaps matches TRBD1 (6 bases). The length of the CDR3 is 16 residues. CDR1 is LGHDT and CDR2 is YNNKEL in the germline V gene (reference sequence). V was shortened by 4 bases and J by 4 bases, with 17 bases between the two germline ends. CDR3 loop: CASSLKRTGYGNTIYF. Written as DNA, the CDR3 is TGTGCCAGCAGCCTAAAGAGAACAGGGTACGGAAACACCATATATTTT.

In this sample, this clone turned up once. V is TRBV7-9 and J is TRBJ2-1; 7 bases align to TRBD1. J was trimmed by 4 bases and V by 4 bases; bases with no gene match: 10. The length of the CDR3 is 16 residues. CDR1 and CDR2 (germline): SEHNR, FQNEAQ (reference sequence). The CDR3 DNA reads TGTGCCAGCAGCTCGAGGGACAGCCCCTCGTACAATGAGCAGTTCTTC. Translating gives CASSSRDSPSYNEQFF.

The chain recombines TRBV30 with TRBJ1-1; D might be TRBD1 (6 bases). From germline, CDR1 is GTSNPN and CDR2 SVGIG (reference sequence). The CDR3 length is 13 residues. V lost 2 bases to trimming and J lost 6 bases, with 13 bases between them. CDR3 sequence (DNA): TGTGCCTGGAGTAAAGGCAGGGGAGCTGAAGCTTTCTTT. Translated, it gives CAWSKGRGAEAFF.

This clone was observed a few times. The chain combines TRBV4-1 with TRBJ1-5, with 9 bases matching TRBD1. The CDR3 totals 17 residues. The germline V gene has CDR1 MGHRA and CDR2 YSYEKL. J gave up 1 base and V 2 bases, and 6 bases lay outside the gene matches. CDR3 sequence (DNA): TGCGCCAGCAGCCAACCTTTCACAGGGGGCAGCAATCAGCCCCAGCATTTT. It yields the protein CASSQPFTGGSNQPQHF.

The rearrangement joins TRBV28 to TRBJ1-5; D perhaps matches TRBD1 (5 bases). Trimming cost V 1 base and J 2 bases, with 15 bases left between them. CDR1 is MDHEN, CDR2 SYDVKM, per germline. This CDR3 contains 17 residues. The CDR3 region has the DNA TGTGCCAGCAGTTTATTTACAGGCCCCTGGGGCAATCAGCCCCAGCATTTT. This codes for CASSLFTGPWGNQPQHF. Variable domain in full (rest from reference TRBV28 and TRBJ1-5): DVKVTQSSRYLVKRTGEKVFLECVQDMDHENMFWYRQDPGLGLRLIYFSYDVKMKEKGDIPEGYSVSREKKERFSLILESASTNQTSMYLCASSLFTGPWGNQPQHFGDGTRLSIL.

The chain combines TRBV10-2 with TRBJ2-5; weak D call: TRBD2 (5 bases). The CDR3 length is 15 residues. The V gene's germline CDR1 is WSHSY and CDR2 SAAADI. V was shortened by 1 base and J by 7 bases, with 16 bases between the two germline ends. The CDR3 coding sequence is TGCGCCAGCAGTGAGTTTAGGACCAACCGGGGGACCCAGTACTTC. Protein sequence: CASSEFRTNRGTQYF.

The CDR3 here is CASKGQGLPIIGQFF. The CDR3 nucleotides are TGTGCCAGCAAGGGCCAGGGATTACCAATTATTGGGCAGTTCTTC. The chain employs TRBV28 and TRBJ2-1, with D tentatively TRBD1 (5 bases). The CDR3 sequence is 15 residues long. Germline loops: CDR1 MDHEN, CDR2 SYDVKM. Trimming shortened V by 7 bases and J by 12 bases, and 25 bases separated the two germline ends.

The V call is TRBV10-3, the J call TRBJ1-2, with D unclear. The CDR3 runs 15 residues. V lost 0 bases, J lost 3 bases, and 11 bases lay in between. The germline CDR1 and CDR2 sequences are ENHRY and SYGVKD. The CDR3 nucleotides are TGTGCCATCAGTGAGTCGGCGGGCACCCACTATGGCTACACCTTC. This translates into CAISESAGTHYGYTF.

V and J are TRBV7-8 and TRBJ2-7; 7 bases align to TRBD2. The germline gives CDR1 SGHVS, CDR2 FQNEAQ. After removal of 5 bases from V and 7 bases from J, the junction contained 11 bases not matched to a gene. This CDR3 is built from 14 residues. The CDR3 spells CASSPWMTSREQYF. The CDR3, as DNA: TGTGCCAGCAGCCCATGGATGACTAGCAGGGAGCAGTACTTC.

On this clone itself: One end of the junction is discordant with germline, which a read error may explain. The V and J genes are TRBV5-6 and TRBJ1-6, with 7 bases that match TRBD1. The V gene's germline CDR1 is SGHDT and CDR2 YYEEEE. The CDR3 totals 11 residues. CDR3 sequence: CASSAKGQETF. The CDR3 DNA reads as TGTGCCAGCAGCGCGAAAGGACAGGAGACATTT.

The chain is built from TRBV7-9 and TRBJ1-6; no clear D. CDR3 length: 14 amino acids. Germline loops: CDR1 SEHNR, CDR2 FQNEAQ (reference sequence). Trimming removed 5 bases from V and 10 bases from J, with 15 bases in between. CDR3 coding DNA: TGTGCCAGCAGCCGAGGGTGGGGAAACTCACCCCTCCACTTT. Its protein product is CASSRGWGNSPLHF.

The genes are TRBV6-6 and TRBJ1-2, with D possibly being TRBD1 (6 bases). CDR3 length: 14 amino acids. V lost 3 bases and J lost 5, with 13 bases in between. Germline-derived CDR1 and CDR2 are MNHNY and SVGAGI (reference sequence). The CDR3 region has the DNA TGTGCCAGCAGTTATTCCACAGGGTTATATGGCTACACCTTC. The encoded protein is CASSYSTGLYGYTF.

CDR3 nucleotide sequence: TGTGCCAGCAGCTTAGCGGACAGGAGTAACTATGGCTACACCTTC. It is translated as CASSLADRSNYGYTF. This sequence joins TRBV7-9 and TRBJ1-2, with 7 bases aligning to TRBD1. This CDR3 is built from 15 residues. Germline CDR1 and CDR2: SEHNR and FQNEAQ (reference sequence). V shed 0 bases, J shed 1 base, and the junction held 2 bases outside the gene matches.

V and J are TRBV7-6 and TRBJ2-7; D perhaps matches TRBD1 (6 bases). Deletions cut 1 base from V and 6 bases from J, with 16 bases between. Germline CDR1 reads SGHVS; CDR2 reads FNYEAQ. The CDR3 spans 15 residues. CDR3 nucleotides: TGTGCCAGCAGCTTAGGGCCGAGAGGGGGACCCGAGCAGTACTTC. Its protein is CASSLGPRGGPEQYF.

The rearrangement joins TRBV5-4 to TRBJ2-7; 7 positions match TRBD1. Losses at the gene ends were 4 bases for V and 4 bases for J; bases not matched to a gene: 5. CDR1 SGHNT and CDR2 YYREEE come from the germline V gene (reference sequence). CDR3 size: 13 residues. In nucleotides, the CDR3 is TGTGCCAGCAGCCCCGGGACAGCTTACGAGCAGTACTTC. Its protein is CASSPGTAYEQYF.